Listed below are T cell receptor beta chains from one sample, sequenced in a study of cytomegalovirus exposure and HLA in healthy donors. Libraries were prepared by immunoSEQ multiplex PCR; TCRdb keeps only in-frame clonotypes and omits some of them. The sample lists over 110,000 clones, around nine tenths seen once, with approximately 10% in the top ten. Material for sequencing was PBMCs. The receptors stem from a man between 18 and 29 years old in good health and CMV-seropositive. Both conserved end residues are part of each CDR3. The order of the fields is CDR3 DNA, CDR3 protein, D gene, J gene, V gene, clone size. D genes are given only for firm matches. The listing skips clone size in some rows; elsewhere it reads once, few, many or a size class.

CDR3 DNA: TGTGCCAGCAGTTCTCAGGGGGCAACTAATGAAAAACTGTTTTTT
CDR3 protein: CASSSQGATNEKLFF
D gene: TRBD1
J gene: TRBJ1-4
V gene: TRBV6-6
clone size: NA

CDR3 DNA: TGTGCCAGCAGCTTAGCCCGTTTCGGCGGGGTGAACACCGGGGAGCTGTTTTTT
CDR3 protein: CASSLARFGGVNTGELFF
D gene: NA
J gene: TRBJ2-2
V gene: TRBV7-8
clone size: NA

CDR3 DNA: TGTGCCAGCAGTGGGACAGGGGTTAGCAATCAGCCCCAGCATTTT
CDR3 protein: CASSGTGVSNQPQHF
D gene: TRBD1
J gene: TRBJ1-5
V gene: TRBV2
clone size: NA

CDR3 DNA: TGTGCCAGCAGTACCGGGACAGCTAGCAATCAGCCCCAGCATTTT
CDR3 protein: CASSTGTASNQPQHF
D gene: TRBD1
J gene: TRBJ1-5
V gene: TRBV6-5
clone size: NA

CDR3 DNA: TGTGCCAGCAGTCCTCGGGACAGGGAGGGCGAGCAGTACTTC
CDR3 protein: CASSPRDREGEQYF
D gene: TRBD1
J gene: TRBJ2-7
V gene: TRBV27
clone size: NA

CDR3 DNA: TGTGCCAGCAGCTTAGGTGGGCAGGTGGCAGATACGCAGTATTTT
CDR3 protein: CASSLGGQVADTQYF
D gene: NA
J gene: TRBJ2-3
V gene: TRBV11-3
clone size: NA

CDR3 DNA: TGTGCCTGGAGTGACCTAGTCTCCTTACAATTCGAGCAGTTCTTC
CDR3 protein: CAWSDLVSLQFEQFF
D gene: NA
J gene: TRBJ2-1
V gene: TRBV30
clone size: NA

CDR3 DNA: TGTGCCAGTAGTATAGATCCTTTCCAGCCCCAGCATTTT
CDR3 protein: CASSIDPFQPQHF
D gene: NA
J gene: TRBJ1-5
V gene: TRBV19
clone size: NA

CDR3 DNA: TGTGCCAGCAGTCGGGACAGAACTAATGAAAAACTGTTTTTT
CDR3 protein: CASSRDRTNEKLFF
D gene: TRBD1
J gene: TRBJ1-4
V gene: TRBV6-6
clone size: NA

CDR3 DNA: TGTGCCAGCAGTGAAGCTTATTCTACCTATGGCTACACCTTC
CDR3 protein: CASSEAYSTYGYTF
D gene: NA
J gene: TRBJ1-2
V gene: TRBV6-1
clone size: NA

CDR3 DNA: TGCGCCAGCAGTGAGTCGATCGGGGCAGGGGGTGAGCAGTTCTTC
CDR3 protein: CASSESIGAGGEQFF
D gene: TRBD1
J gene: TRBJ2-1
V gene: TRBV10-1
clone size: NA

CDR3 DNA: TGTGCCAGCAGGGGGGGGCTCCCGGTTGACTACACCTTC
CDR3 protein: CASRGGLPVDYTF
D gene: NA
J gene: TRBJ1-2
V gene: TRBV9
clone size: NA

CDR3 DNA: TGTGCCAGCAGTTTTCTTACCGAGGTAGAGACCCAGTACTTC
CDR3 protein: CASSFLTEVETQYF
D gene: NA
J gene: TRBJ2-5
V gene: TRBV27
clone size: NA

CDR3 DNA: TGTGCCAGCAGCTTATCCCCGGGACAGGGAATCTACGAGCAGTACTTC
CDR3 protein: CASSLSPGQGIYEQYF
D gene: TRBD1
J gene: TRBJ2-7
V gene: TRBV5-5
clone size: NA

CDR3 DNA: TGTGCCAGCAGCGCCGGGACAGGGCATGCAGATACGCAGTATTTT
CDR3 protein: CASSAGTGHADTQYF
D gene: TRBD1
J gene: TRBJ2-3
V gene: TRBV2
clone size: NA

CDR3 DNA: TGCAGCGTTGGGAGGAATCCCTACGAGCAGTACTTC
CDR3 protein: CSVGRNPYEQYF
D gene: NA
J gene: TRBJ2-7
V gene: TRBV29-1
clone size: NA

CDR3 DNA: TGTGCCACCAGCAGAGATCGGGTGCTCTATGAGCAGTTCTTC
CDR3 protein: CATSRDRVLYEQFF
D gene: NA
J gene: TRBJ2-1
V gene: TRBV15
clone size: NA

CDR3 DNA: TGTGCCAGCAGCTCCGGGACTAAAAGCTACAATGAGCAGTTCTTC
CDR3 protein: CASSSGTKSYNEQFF
D gene: TRBD2
J gene: TRBJ2-1
V gene: TRBV13
clone size: NA

CDR3 DNA: TGCGCCAGCAGCCAAGATGTGCTAGCCCCCAATGAGCAGTTCTTC
CDR3 protein: CASSQDVLAPNEQFF
D gene: NA
J gene: TRBJ2-1
V gene: TRBV4-1
clone size: once

CDR3 DNA: TGCAGCGTCGTACAGGGGGCTGAGACCCAGTACTTC
CDR3 protein: CSVVQGAETQYF
D gene: TRBD1
J gene: TRBJ2-5
V gene: TRBV29-1
clone size: NA

CDR3 DNA: TGTGCCAGCAGCTTGCTCCAGGGCTATGGCTACACCTTC
CDR3 protein: CASSLLQGYGYTF
D gene: NA
J gene: TRBJ1-2
V gene: TRBV5-4
clone size: NA

CDR3 DNA: TGTGCCATCAGTTTAACAGGGCCTCCTAGCACAGATACGCAGTATTTT
CDR3 protein: CAISLTGPPSTDTQYF
D gene: NA
J gene: TRBJ2-3
V gene: TRBV10-3
clone size: NA

CDR3 DNA: TGTGCCAGCAGCGTAGCACCTCGGGCTGGAAACACCATATATTTT
CDR3 protein: CASSVAPRAGNTIYF
D gene: NA
J gene: TRBJ1-3
V gene: TRBV9
clone size: NA

CDR3 DNA: TGTGCCAGCAGTTACTCGATGATTCGGGAGCAGTTCTTC
CDR3 protein: CASSYSMIREQFF
D gene: NA
J gene: TRBJ2-1
V gene: TRBV6-5
clone size: NA

CDR3 DNA: TGTGCCTGGAAGTTGGGGGAGGCCTTCCAAGAGACCCAGTACTTC
CDR3 protein: CAWKLGEAFQETQYF
D gene: NA
J gene: TRBJ2-5
V gene: TRBV30
clone size: NA

CDR3 DNA: TGTGCCAGCAGTGAATCGGGAGGGGGTGAAGCTTTCTTT
CDR3 protein: CASSESGGGEAFF
D gene: NA
J gene: TRBJ1-1
V gene: TRBV6-1
clone size: NA

CDR3 DNA: TGCGCCAGCAGCTTGGATCGGACTAGCGGGAGGTACTACAATGAGCAGTTCTTC
CDR3 protein: CASSLDRTSGRYYNEQFF
D gene: TRBD2
J gene: TRBJ2-1
V gene: TRBV5-1
clone size: NA

CDR3 DNA: TGTGCCAGCAGTGTGGAGACAGGGGTCTACGGCTACACCTTC
CDR3 protein: CASSVETGVYGYTF
D gene: TRBD1
J gene: TRBJ1-2
V gene: TRBV2
clone size: NA

CDR3 DNA: TGTGCCAGCAGCCCTGAGGGAGGGAGAGGCTATGGCTACACCTTC
CDR3 protein: CASSPEGGRGYGYTF
D gene: NA
J gene: TRBJ1-2
V gene: TRBV6-4
clone size: NA

CDR3 DNA: TGTGCCATCGGACAGGGTAGCGACCTTAACACTGAAGCTTTCTTT
CDR3 protein: CAIGQGSDLNTEAFF
D gene: TRBD1
J gene: TRBJ1-1
V gene: TRBV10-3
clone size: NA

CDR3 DNA: TGTGCCAGCATGGGACAGGGGTTGTCCTACGAGCAGTACTTC
CDR3 protein: CASMGQGLSYEQYF
D gene: TRBD1
J gene: TRBJ2-7
V gene: TRBV27
clone size: NA

CDR3 DNA: TGTGCCAGAAGCCCACGCCCCAGGGGTAACACTGAAGCTTTCTTT
CDR3 protein: CARSPRPRGNTEAFF
D gene: NA
J gene: TRBJ1-1
V gene: TRBV5-3
clone size: NA

CDR3 DNA: TGTGCCAGCTCACTTTTCCGGGACAGGGGCAACAATGAGCAGTTCTTC
CDR3 protein: CASSLFRDRGNNEQFF
D gene: TRBD1
J gene: TRBJ2-1
V gene: TRBV18
clone size: NA

CDR3 DNA: TGTGCCAGCAGCCCCATATGGCTCACAGATACGCAGTATTTT
CDR3 protein: CASSPIWLTDTQYF
D gene: NA
J gene: TRBJ2-3
V gene: TRBV7-9
clone size: NA

CDR3 DNA: TGTGCCAGCAGCCCCGGGGGGGAGGGTAGGGCCCATCAGCCCCAGCATTTT
CDR3 protein: CASSPGGEGRAHQPQHF
D gene: NA
J gene: TRBJ1-5
V gene: TRBV4-2
clone size: few

CDR3 DNA: TGTGCCAGCAGTTTTGGCAGCTCTGGAAACACCATATATTTT
CDR3 protein: CASSFGSSGNTIYF
D gene: NA
J gene: TRBJ1-3
V gene: TRBV28
clone size: NA

CDR3 DNA: TGCGCCAGCAGCTTGCTAGGTCTAGGGCAGTACTTC
CDR3 protein: CASSLLGLGQYF
D gene: NA
J gene: TRBJ2-7
V gene: TRBV5-1
clone size: NA

CDR3 DNA: TGTGCCAGCAGCGTAGGATCAGGGAATCAGCCCCAGCATTTT
CDR3 protein: CASSVGSGNQPQHF
D gene: NA
J gene: TRBJ1-5
V gene: TRBV9
clone size: few

CDR3 DNA: TGTGCCACCAGCAGAGATCATAGCGGGGGCCCAGATACGCAGTATTTT
CDR3 protein: CATSRDHSGGPDTQYF
D gene: TRBD2
J gene: TRBJ2-3
V gene: TRBV15
clone size: NA

CDR3 DNA: TGCGCCAGCAGCCCGACCGGAACAGGGGTGGATGGCTACACCTTC
CDR3 protein: CASSPTGTGVDGYTF
D gene: TRBD1
J gene: TRBJ1-2
V gene: TRBV5-1
clone size: NA

CDR3 DNA: TGTGCCAGTAGCAATAGCGGGGTACAAGAGACCCAGTACTTC
CDR3 protein: CASSNSGVQETQYF
D gene: TRBD2
J gene: TRBJ2-5
V gene: TRBV19
clone size: many

CDR3 DNA: TGTGCCAGCAGAGACAGAACTAATCAGCCCCAGCATTTT
CDR3 protein: CASRDRTNQPQHF
D gene: NA
J gene: TRBJ1-5
V gene: TRBV19
clone size: NA

CDR3 DNA: TGTGCCAGCAGCTTGGGAACCGCGACAGGGGACTCTGAAGCTTTCTTT
CDR3 protein: CASSLGTATGDSEAFF
D gene: TRBD1
J gene: TRBJ1-1
V gene: TRBV11-3
clone size: NA

CDR3 DNA: TGTGCCTGGAGTGTACCTTACGGGAATAGCAATCAGCCCCAGCATTTT
CDR3 protein: CAWSVPYGNSNQPQHF
D gene: NA
J gene: TRBJ1-5
V gene: TRBV30
clone size: few

CDR3 DNA: TGCGCCAGCAGTGAAGGGACTAGCGCTTCCTACGAGCAGTACTTC
CDR3 protein: CASSEGTSASYEQYF
D gene: TRBD2
J gene: TRBJ2-7
V gene: TRBV10-2
clone size: NA

CDR3 DNA: TGTGCCAGCAGTTTATCCCGGGACACCTACAATGAGCAGTTCTTC
CDR3 protein: CASSLSRDTYNEQFF
D gene: NA
J gene: TRBJ2-1
V gene: TRBV27
clone size: few

CDR3 DNA: TGTGTCACGAGTGGTCAGGGGTCCGGGGAGCTGTTTTTT
CDR3 protein: CVTSGQGSGELFF
D gene: NA
J gene: TRBJ2-2
V gene: TRBV5-8
clone size: NA

CDR3 DNA: TGTGCTAGCAGCTTAGACAGGGAAGAGACCCAGTACTTC
CDR3 protein: CASSLDREETQYF
D gene: TRBD1
J gene: TRBJ2-5
V gene: TRBV7-7
clone size: NA